What follows is one T cell receptor (beta chain) and its context. Its antigen is unidentified. The data were obtained in a study of shared clonotypes between healthy human individuals. Study as a whole: With ages of 18 to 49, the donors were a couple of women and a few men. Study-wide results and limits: Blood was the sole source, and tissue repertoires probably differ.

The germline V gene encodes CDR1 SGHRS and CDR2 YFSETQ. V lost 1 base to trimming and J lost 1 base, with 5 bases between them. CDR3 length: 13 residues. Replicate PCRs were loaded with approximately 300 ng DNA from unsorted PBMC, about 32,000 T cell genomes. Authors' analysis steps: ImmunoSEQ supplied junction-only sequences lacking quality scores, so filtering was different. Sequencing was performed with immunoSEQ multiplex PCR; in TCRdb, only in-frame clones are kept and a portion is missing. The V and J calls and clone size were taken over from that table, and D and trimming were inferred from the DNA. The data hold 400,000 to 550,000 clones, with about 80% observed a single time.

This clonotype was sampled from a woman aged 40 to 50 in good health. Some clones in this sample may be carry-over from other donors' samples. The sequenced sample consisted of PBMCs. The chain couples TRBV5-1 to TRBJ1-1; D unclear. This CDR3 reads CASSLRRNTEAFF. The CDR3 DNA sequence: TGCGCCAGCAGCTTGCGCAGGAACACTGAAGCTTTCTTT.